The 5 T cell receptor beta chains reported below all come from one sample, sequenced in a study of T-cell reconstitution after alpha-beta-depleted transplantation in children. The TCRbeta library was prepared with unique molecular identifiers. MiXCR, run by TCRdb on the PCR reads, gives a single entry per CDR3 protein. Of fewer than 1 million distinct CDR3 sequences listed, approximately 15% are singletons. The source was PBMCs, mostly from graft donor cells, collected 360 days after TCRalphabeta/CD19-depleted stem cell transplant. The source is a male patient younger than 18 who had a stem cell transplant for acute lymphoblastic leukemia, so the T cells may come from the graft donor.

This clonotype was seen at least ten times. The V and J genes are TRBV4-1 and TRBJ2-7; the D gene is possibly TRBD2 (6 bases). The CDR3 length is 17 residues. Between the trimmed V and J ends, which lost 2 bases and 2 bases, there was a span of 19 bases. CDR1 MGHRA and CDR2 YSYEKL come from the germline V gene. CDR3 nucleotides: TGCGCCAGCAGCCAACCCCTGAGGACTACCGATACCTACGAGCAGTACTTC. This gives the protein CASSQPLRTTDTYEQYF.

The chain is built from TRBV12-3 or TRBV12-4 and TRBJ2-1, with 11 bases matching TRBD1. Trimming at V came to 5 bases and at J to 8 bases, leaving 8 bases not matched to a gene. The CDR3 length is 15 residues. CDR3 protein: CASSPGQGAIDEQFF. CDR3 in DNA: TGTGCCAGCAGTCCCGGACAGGGGGCTATCGATGAGCAGTTCTTC.

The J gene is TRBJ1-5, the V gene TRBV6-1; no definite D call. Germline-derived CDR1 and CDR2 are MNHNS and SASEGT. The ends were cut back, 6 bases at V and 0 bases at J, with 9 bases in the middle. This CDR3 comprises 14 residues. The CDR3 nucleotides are TGTGCCAGCAGCCCAACCTTTAGCAATCAGCCCCAGCATTTT. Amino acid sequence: CASSPTFSNQPQHF.

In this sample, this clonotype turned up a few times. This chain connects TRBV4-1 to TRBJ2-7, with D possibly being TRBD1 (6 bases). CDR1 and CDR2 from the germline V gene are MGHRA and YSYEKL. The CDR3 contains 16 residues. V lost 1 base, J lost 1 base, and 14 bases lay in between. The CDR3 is CASSQGLRDTSYEQYF. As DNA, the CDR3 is TGCGCCAGCAGCCAAGGCCTCCGGGACACTTCCTACGAGCAGTACTTC.

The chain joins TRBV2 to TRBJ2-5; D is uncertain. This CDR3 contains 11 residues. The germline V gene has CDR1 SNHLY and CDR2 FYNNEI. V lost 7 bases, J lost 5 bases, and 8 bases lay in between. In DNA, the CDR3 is TGTGCCAGCAACGTCGAGGAGACCCAGTACTTC. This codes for CASNVEETQYF. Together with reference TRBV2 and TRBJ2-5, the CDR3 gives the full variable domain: EPEVTQTPSHQVTQMGQEVILRCVPISNHLYFYWYRQILGQKVEFLVSFYNNEISEKSEIFDDQFSVERPDGSNFTLKIRSTKLEDSAMYFCASNVEETQYFGPGTRLLVL.